The 19 T cell receptor beta chains below all came from one sample that was sequenced in a study of Ad26.COV2.S vaccination and SARS-CoV-2 variants. The repertoire was sequenced with immunoSEQ multiplex PCR; TCRdb's copy has only in-frame clones and lacks some. The sample holds hundreds of thousands of clones; roughly 84% are singletons and the top ten take around 3.5%. Documented treatment: some 19 received Ad26.COV2.S at low or high dose, single or two shots; about 5 received placebo; per-sample allocation not given. Day 63 after the first vaccine or placebo injection was the time point for sampling. Here the sequenced sample was peripheral blood, taken in a trial of Ad26.COV2.S vaccine versus placebo. All receptors derive from a person between 18 and 59 years old who received the Ad26.COV2.S COVID-19 vaccine or a placebo.

V and J are TRBV5-5 and TRBJ2-6; D unclear. The ends were cut back, 3 bases at V and 2 bases at J, with 9 bases in the middle. Germline CDR1 SGHKS, CDR2 YYEKEE (reference sequence). The CDR3 is 15 amino acids. DNA for the CDR3: TGTGCCAGCAGCTCGACCCCAACTGGGGCCAACGTCCTGACTTTC. As protein: CASSSTPTGANVLTF.

This clone was counted between two and nine times. The chain uses TRBV19 and TRBJ1-4; 7 positions match TRBD1. Trimming took 4 bases from V and 0 from J; bases not matched to a gene: 8. The CDR3 runs to 17 residues. Germline CDR1 LNHDA, CDR2 SQIVND (reference sequence). Here the CDR3 reads CASSTYLGTATNEKLFF. As DNA, the CDR3 is TGTGCCAGTAGTACTTACTTAGGGACAGCAACTAATGAAAAACTGTTTTTT.

This rearrangement joins TRBV6-1 to TRBJ1-1; tentative D call: TRBD1 (6 bases). V lost 1 base and J 4 bases, leaving 13 bases between the germline ends. Germline loops: CDR1 MNHNS, CDR2 SASEGT. The CDR3 loop spans 15 amino acids. The CDR3 nucleotides are TGTGCCAGCAGTGAAGAAGGGGGTCGGGGCACTGAAGCTTTCTTT. Protein product: CASSEEGGRGTEAFF.

This chain uses TRBV27 with TRBJ2-5, with a possible D match to TRBD2 (5 bases). V was shortened by 3 bases and J by 3 bases, with 11 bases between the two germline ends. The CDR3 length is 14 residues. The germline V gene encodes CDR1 MNHEY and CDR2 SMNVEV (reference sequence). The CDR3 sequence: CASSFFGDKETQYF. The CDR3 nucleotides read TGTGCCAGCAGTTTCTTCGGGGATAAAGAGACCCAGTACTTC.

The chain links TRBV5-1 to TRBJ2-1; D not certain. Trimming cost V 0 bases and J 2 bases, with 6 bases left between them. This CDR3 is built from 14 residues. The germline gives CDR1 SGHRS, CDR2 YFSETQ. Here the CDR3 reads CASSLELPYNEQFF. CDR3 in DNA: TGCGCCAGCAGCTTGGAGTTGCCCTACAATGAGCAGTTCTTC.

The sample holds one count of this clone. Its ends do not fully match the called genes, so a read error is possible. The rearrangement links TRBV20-1 to TRBJ2-5; D remains unclear. Germline CDR1 and CDR2: DFQATT and SNEGSKA (reference sequence). CDR3 length equals 10 residues. CDR3 sequence: CSASQGTQYF. The CDR3 region has the DNA TGCAGTGCTAGCCAAGGGACCCAGTACTTC.

The sample holds a few counts of this clone. This chain joins TRBV6-4 and TRBJ2-2, with unresolved D. Trimming pared 4 bases from V and 1 base from J, leaving 4 bases between. In germline, CDR1 is MRHNA, CDR2 SNTAGT. The CDR3 totals 13 residues. The CDR3 bases are TGTGCCAGCAGTGCAGGGAACACCGGGGAGCTGTTTTTT. Residues: CASSAGNTGELFF.

J is TRBJ1-1 and V is TRBV19, with D possibly being TRBD1 (6 bases). Germline loops: CDR1 LNHDA, CDR2 SQIVND (reference sequence). Trimming pared 7 bases from V and 4 bases from J, leaving 28 bases between. This CDR3 spans 18 amino acids. CDR3 DNA: TGTGCCAGTACCCCGGGCCAGGGGCGTTTAGATCTCGGCACTGAAGCTTTCTTT. Translation gives CASTPGQGRLDLGTEAFF.

The rearrangement uses TRBV19 and TRBJ1-2; no clear D. The CDR3 is 13 residues long. The V end was cut by 3 bases, the J end by 4 bases, with 9 bases between. Germline V gene lookup returns CDR1 LNHDA and CDR2 SQIVND (reference sequence). CDR3 residues: CASSMTSGYGYTF. The CDR3 DNA sequence: TGTGCCAGTAGTATGACATCCGGCTATGGCTACACCTTC.

The J gene is TRBJ2-7, the V gene TRBV6-1; 8 bases are a match to TRBD2. The CDR3 contains 14 residues. Germline V gene lookup returns CDR1 MNHNS and CDR2 SASEGT. With 0 bases clipped from V and 2 bases from J, the junction kept 0 bases outside the gene matches. The CDR3 DNA reads as TGTGCCAGCAGTGAAGCCGGGGGGGCCTACGAGCAGTACTTC. It encodes CASSEAGGAYEQYF.

The chain combines TRBV3-1 (or the pseudogene TRBV3-2) with TRBJ2-7; D gene uncertain. The CDR3 loop spans 14 amino acids. Trimming removed 0 bases at V and 3 bases at J, with 9 bases between. Germline V lookup: CDR1 LGHDT, CDR2 YNNKEL (reference sequence). The CDR3 loop is CASSQDSWSYEQYF. In DNA form, the CDR3 reads TGTGCCAGCAGCCAAGACAGCTGGAGCTACGAGCAGTACTTC.

This rearrangement joins TRBV4-3 to TRBJ2-2; 9 nucleotides agree with TRBD1. The V segment lost 1 base and the J segment 5 bases; nucleotides outside the gene matches: 5. Germline lookup yields CDR1 LGHNA and CDR2 YSLEER. The CDR3 extends over 16 amino acids. The CDR3 is CASSQAPGQGTGELFF. DNA of the CDR3: TGCGCCAGCAGCCAAGCCCCGGGACAGGGAACCGGGGAGCTGTTTTTT.

V usage is TRBV27 and J usage is TRBJ1-1; 8 bases are a match to TRBD1. CDR1 and CDR2 (germline): MNHEY, SMNVEV (reference sequence). The V segment lost 1 base and the J segment 7 bases; nucleotides outside the gene matches: 5. The CDR3 has 14 residues. Written as DNA, the CDR3 is TGTGCCAGCAGTTTATACCAGGGGGCTTTTGAAGCTTTCTTT. This codes for CASSLYQGAFEAFF.

The chain recombines TRBV12-5 with TRBJ2-1; TRBD2 might be the D (7 bases). The germline CDR1 and CDR2 sequences are LGHNT and FRNRAP. CDR3 length equals 15 residues. V was clipped by 6 bases and J by 0 bases, with 12 bases between them. Here the CDR3 reads CASGGGGVSYNEQFF. CDR3 DNA: TGTGCTAGTGGAGGAGGGGGGGTCTCCTACAATGAGCAGTTCTTC.

On this clone itself: Mismatch with germline at one junction end may stem from a read error. The gene calls are TRBV19 and TRBJ2-1; no reliable D call. This CDR3 is built from 14 residues. CDR1 is LNHDA and CDR2 is SQIVND in the germline V gene (reference sequence). DNA for the CDR3: TGTGCCAGTAGTTTAGATTCCTACACCAATGAGCAGTTCTTC. Residues: CASSLDSYTNEQFF.

The J gene is TRBJ2-3, the V gene TRBV18, with D possibly being TRBD1 (5 bases). V shed 4 bases and J shed 6 bases, with 14 bases lying between them. The CDR3 is 14 residues long. Germline V gives CDR1 KGHSH, CDR2 LQKENI. The CDR3 nucleotides read TGTGCCAGCTCACAACTACAGGACCCCGATACGCAGTATTTT. This sequence encodes CASSQLQDPDTQYF.

The rearrangement joins TRBV27 to TRBJ1-5, with D possibly TRBD1 on 6 matching bases. V dropped 2 bases and J dropped 3 bases, with 11 bases sitting between them. CDR1 and CDR2 from the germline V gene are MNHEY and SMNVEV (reference sequence). This CDR3 contains 15 residues. This chain's CDR3 is CASSLGTTINQPQHF. CDR3 sequence (DNA): TGTGCCAGCAGTTTAGGGACAACTATCAATCAGCCCCAGCATTTT.

This rearrangement joins TRBV2 to TRBJ2-7, with D possibly matching TRBD1 (6 bases). Germline CDR1 is SNHLY and CDR2 is FYNNEI. V was cut by 11 bases and J by 1 base, with 15 bases left in between. The CDR3 sequence is 13 residues long. Here the CDR3 DNA reads TGTGCCGGACTGGACAGCGTATCCTACGAGCAGTACTTC. It translates to CAGLDSVSYEQYF.

V is TRBV7-3 and J is TRBJ2-3; TRBD2 matches at 7 bases. Germline CDR1 and CDR2: SGHTA and FQGTGA. This CDR3 contains 15 residues. The junction had 5 bases not matched to a gene; V was cut back by 3 bases and J by 2 bases. CDR3 protein: CASSLTSLPTDTQYF. CDR3 bases: TGTGCCAGCAGCTTGACTAGCCTTCCCACAGATACGCAGTATTTT.